The clone carrying this T cell receptor beta chain has more than one count but fewer than ten. The antigen is unknown. It was approximately 10 milliliters of peripheral blood that were drawn from each donor. Using a J-beta primer mix together with a sample-barcoded 5' primer, a second PCR was run for roughly 6 to 12 cycles. TCRdb re-analysed the 5' RACE reads in MiXCR, keeping a single row per CDR3 protein. The table includes over a million distinct CDR3 sequences, 40% to 45% detected once. This record comes from a study of blood T cells in healthy people across ages. Study findings and constraints: Naive CD4+ cell counts and diversity both ran higher in long-lived than in aged donors. Across the age range, TCR beta diversity per million T cells fell in a roughly linear way. Shifts in expanded clonotypes may have been confounded by donor CMV status, which was unknown.

The source is a woman aged 55 to 70 in good health. Sequenced sample: blood.

The CDR3 DNA reads TGCAGCGTTGAAGCTGGTCTAGCGGCGAATACATACAATGAGCAGTTCTTC. As protein: CSVEAGLAANTYNEQFF. The chain has TRBV29-1 and TRBJ2-1; 7 nucleotides agree with TRBD2. The germline CDR1 and CDR2 sequences are SQVTM and ANQGSEA. The V segment lost 1 base and the J segment 4 bases; nucleotides outside the gene matches: 13. This CDR3 has 17 residues.